This TCR beta chain is from a study of a mutant IDH1 vaccine in newly diagnosed glioma. Across the whole study: Patients underwent eight vaccinations, which took place in weeks 1, 3, 5, 7, 11, 15, 19 and 23. Vaccine administration was initiated 4-6 weeks following radiotherapy alone, or with temozolomide cycles.

The time point is: week 5, during vaccination. Doses of 300 ug of mutant IDH1 20-mer peptide were given with topical imiquimod. Each donor presented with a new WHO grade 3 or 4 astrocytoma that tested IDH1-mutant and showed ATRX loss. Points from the study as a whole: Induction of immune responses by the vaccine occurred in about 95% of patients.

Of note for this clone: Its specificity is not known.

The assay was immunoSEQ multiplex PCR, and TCRdb's table has in-frame clones only and misses some. Of over 45,000 clones in the sample, about 88% were seen once. The sample was PBMCs, taken from a glioma patient whose treatment included an IDH1 peptide vaccine. This receptor was taken from a woman aged 45-65 years with glioma.

CDR3 in amino acids: CASSSQRGPYNEQFF. CDR3 nucleotide sequence: TGCGCCAGCAGCTCCCAGCGGGGGCCTTACAATGAGCAGTTCTTC. V usage is TRBV5-1 and J usage is TRBJ2-1; TRBD2 matches at 8 bases. The CDR3 has 15 residues. Germline V gene lookup returns CDR1 SGHRS and CDR2 YFSETQ. V dropped 3 bases and J dropped 4; count of bases not matched to a gene: 6.